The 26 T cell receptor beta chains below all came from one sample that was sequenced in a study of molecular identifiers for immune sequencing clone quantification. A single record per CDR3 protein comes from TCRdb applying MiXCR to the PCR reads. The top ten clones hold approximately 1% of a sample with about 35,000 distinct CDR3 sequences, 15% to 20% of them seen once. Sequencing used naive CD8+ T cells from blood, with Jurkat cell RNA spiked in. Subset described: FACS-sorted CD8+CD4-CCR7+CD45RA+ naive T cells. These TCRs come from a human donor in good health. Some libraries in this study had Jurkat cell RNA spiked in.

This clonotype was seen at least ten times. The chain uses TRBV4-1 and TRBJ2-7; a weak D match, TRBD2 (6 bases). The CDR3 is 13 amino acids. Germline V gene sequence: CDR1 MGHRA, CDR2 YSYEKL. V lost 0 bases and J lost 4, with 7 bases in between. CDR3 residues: CASSQEGGYEQYF. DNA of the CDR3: TGCGCCAGCAGCCAAGAGGGGGGTTACGAGCAGTACTTC.

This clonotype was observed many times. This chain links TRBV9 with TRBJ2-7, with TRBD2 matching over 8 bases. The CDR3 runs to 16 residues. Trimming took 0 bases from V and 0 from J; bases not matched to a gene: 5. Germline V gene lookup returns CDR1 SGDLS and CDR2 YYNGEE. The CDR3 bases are TGTGCCAGCAGCGTAGGTCCCGCGGGAGGCTCCTACGAGCAGTACTTC. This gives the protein CASSVGPAGGSYEQYF. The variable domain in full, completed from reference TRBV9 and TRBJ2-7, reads DSGVTQTPKHLITATGQRVTLRCSPRSGDLSVYWYQQSLDQGLQFLIQYYNGEERAKGNILERFSAQQFPDLHSELNLSSLELGDSALYFCASSVGPAGGSYEQYFGPGTRLTVT.

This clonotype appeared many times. The DNA for the CDR3 is TGCGCCAGCAGCACAGGACGGGAGAATTATAATTCACCCCTCCACTTT. It translates to CASSTGRENYNSPLHF. The gene calls are TRBV4-3 and TRBJ1-6; D is perhaps TRBD1 (5 bases). With 5 bases removed from V and 4 bases from J, the gap between germline ends came to 15 bases. The CDR3 covers 16 residues. Germline V lookup: CDR1 LGHNA, CDR2 YSLEER.

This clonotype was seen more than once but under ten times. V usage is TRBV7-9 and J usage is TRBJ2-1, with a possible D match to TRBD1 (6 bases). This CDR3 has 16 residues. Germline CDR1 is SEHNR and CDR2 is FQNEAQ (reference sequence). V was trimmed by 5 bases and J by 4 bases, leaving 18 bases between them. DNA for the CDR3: TGTGCCAGCAGCATCCCGGCCACAGGGATATACAATGAGCAGTTCTTC. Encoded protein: CASSIPATGIYNEQFF.

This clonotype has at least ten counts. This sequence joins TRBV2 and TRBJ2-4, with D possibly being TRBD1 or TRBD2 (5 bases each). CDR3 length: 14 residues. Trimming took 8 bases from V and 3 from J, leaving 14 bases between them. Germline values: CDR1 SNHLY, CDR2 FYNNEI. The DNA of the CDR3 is TGTGCCAGCGTGGGGGATGTAGGCAAAAACATTCAGTACTTC. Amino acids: CASVGDVGKNIQYF.

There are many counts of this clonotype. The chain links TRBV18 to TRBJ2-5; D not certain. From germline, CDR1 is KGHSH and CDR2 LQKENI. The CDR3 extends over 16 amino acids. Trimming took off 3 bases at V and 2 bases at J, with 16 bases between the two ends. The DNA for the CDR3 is TGTGCCAGCTCACCCGGTGGGTGGCCAGCTCAAGAGACCCAGTACTTC. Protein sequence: CASSPGGWPAQETQYF.

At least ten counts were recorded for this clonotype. Written as DNA, the CDR3 is TGTGCCAGCAGCTTAGGCGGAGGGGGGGGCCCCACAGATACGCAGTATTTT. It yields the protein CASSLGGGGGPTDTQYF. The chain employs TRBV13 and TRBJ2-3; D may be TRBD2 (7 bases). Germline-derived CDR1 and CDR2 are PRHDT and FYEKMQ (reference sequence). Deletions cut 0 bases from V and 2 bases from J, with 15 bases between. The CDR3 totals 17 residues.

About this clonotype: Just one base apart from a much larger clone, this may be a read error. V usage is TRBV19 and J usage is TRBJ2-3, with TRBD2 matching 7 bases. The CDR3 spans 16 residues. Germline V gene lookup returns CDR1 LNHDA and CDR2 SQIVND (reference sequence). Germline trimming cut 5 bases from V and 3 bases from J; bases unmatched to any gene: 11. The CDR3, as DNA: TGTGCCAGTAGTGTAACCCGGGGAGGGCAAACAGATACGCAGTATTTT. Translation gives CASSVTRGGQTDTQYF.

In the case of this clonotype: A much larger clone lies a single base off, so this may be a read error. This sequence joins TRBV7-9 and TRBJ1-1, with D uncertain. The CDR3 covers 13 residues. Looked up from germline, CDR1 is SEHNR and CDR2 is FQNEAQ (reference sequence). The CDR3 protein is CASTNDANTEVFF. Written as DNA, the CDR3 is TGTGCCAGCACCAACGACGCGAACACTGAAGTTTTCTTT.

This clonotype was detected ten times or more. The CDR3 DNA reads TGTGCCAGCTTCCCCAGGGACAAGAACTACAATGAGCAGTTCTTC. Residues: CASFPRDKNYNEQFF. V usage is TRBV7-9 and J usage is TRBJ2-1, with a weak D call TRBD1 (6 bases). V was clipped by 8 bases and J by 3 bases, with 17 bases between them. CDR1 and CDR2 from the germline V gene are SEHNR and FQNEAQ (reference sequence). The CDR3 length is 15 residues.

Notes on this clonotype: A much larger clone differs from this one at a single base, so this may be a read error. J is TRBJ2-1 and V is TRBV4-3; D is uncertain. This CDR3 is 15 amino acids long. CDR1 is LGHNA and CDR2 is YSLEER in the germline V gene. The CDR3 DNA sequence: TGCGCCAGCAGCCAAGATGCGAGCTCCCACAATGAGCAGTTCTTC. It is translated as CASSQDASSHNEQFF.

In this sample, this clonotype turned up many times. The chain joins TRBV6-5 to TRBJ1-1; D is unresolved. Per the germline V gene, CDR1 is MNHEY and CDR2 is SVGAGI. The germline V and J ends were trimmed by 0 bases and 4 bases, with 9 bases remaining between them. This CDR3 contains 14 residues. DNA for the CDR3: TGTGCCAGCAGTTACTCGGTTGCCGGCACTGAAGCTTTCTTT. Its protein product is CASSYSVAGTEAFF.

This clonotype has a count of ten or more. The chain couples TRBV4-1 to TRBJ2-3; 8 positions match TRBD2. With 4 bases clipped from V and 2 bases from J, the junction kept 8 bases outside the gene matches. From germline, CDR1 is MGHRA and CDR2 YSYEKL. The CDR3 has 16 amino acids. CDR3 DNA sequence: TGCGCCAGCAGCCCCATTTACGGGAGGGCCACAGATACGCAGTATTTT. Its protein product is CASSPIYGRATDTQYF.

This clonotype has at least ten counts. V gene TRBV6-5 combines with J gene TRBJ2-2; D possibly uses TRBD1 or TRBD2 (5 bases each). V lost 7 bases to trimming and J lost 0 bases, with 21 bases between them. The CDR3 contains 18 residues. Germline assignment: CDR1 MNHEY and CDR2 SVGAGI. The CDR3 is CASIYEWDGTTNTGELFF. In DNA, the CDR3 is TGTGCCAGCATCTACGAATGGGACGGGACGACGAACACCGGGGAGCTGTTTTTT.

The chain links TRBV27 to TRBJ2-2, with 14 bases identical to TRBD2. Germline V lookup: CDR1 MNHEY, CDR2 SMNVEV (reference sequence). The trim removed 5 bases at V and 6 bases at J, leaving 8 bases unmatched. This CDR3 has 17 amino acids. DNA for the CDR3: TGTGCCAGCAGTCGACTAGCGGGAGGGCCTGTGTCCGGGGAGCTGTTTTTT. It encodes CASSRLAGGPVSGELFF.

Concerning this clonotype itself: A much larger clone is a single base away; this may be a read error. Here the CDR3 DNA reads TGCAGCGTTGGTTTAGCGGGAGTCCACAATGAGCAGTTCTTC. The encoded protein is CSVGLAGVHNEQFF. The J gene is TRBJ2-1, the V gene TRBV29-1; 9 bases line up with TRBD2. J was trimmed by 5 bases and V by 4 bases; bases with no gene match: 6. This CDR3 spans 14 amino acids. Germline V gene data show CDR1 as SQVTM and CDR2 as ANQGSEA.

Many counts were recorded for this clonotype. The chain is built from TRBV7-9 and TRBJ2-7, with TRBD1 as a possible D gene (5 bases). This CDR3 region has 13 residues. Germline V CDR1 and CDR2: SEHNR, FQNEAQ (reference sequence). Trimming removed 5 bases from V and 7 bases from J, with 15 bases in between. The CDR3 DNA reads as TGTGCCAGCAGCCCCGCAGGGCCCGGAGAGCAGTACTTC. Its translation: CASSPAGPGEQYF.

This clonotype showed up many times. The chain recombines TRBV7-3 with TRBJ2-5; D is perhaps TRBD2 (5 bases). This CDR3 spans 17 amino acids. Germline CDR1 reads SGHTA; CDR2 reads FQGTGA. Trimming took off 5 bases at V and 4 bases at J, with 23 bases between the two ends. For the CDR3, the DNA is TGTGCCAGCAGCCCCCTTGTAGGGTTAAGAGGGAGAGAGACCCAGTACTTC. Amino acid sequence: CASSPLVGLRGRETQYF.

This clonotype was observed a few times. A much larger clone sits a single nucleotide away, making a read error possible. The CDR3 protein is CASSLRAETYPYEQYF. The CDR3 DNA is TGTGCCAGCAGCTTAAGGGCCGAAACTTACCCCTACGAGCAGTACTTC. The V gene is TRBV7-6, the J gene TRBJ2-7, with D unclear. The germline gives CDR1 SGHVS, CDR2 FNYEAQ. V was shortened by 2 bases and J by 2 bases, with 16 bases between the two germline ends. The CDR3 contains 16 residues.

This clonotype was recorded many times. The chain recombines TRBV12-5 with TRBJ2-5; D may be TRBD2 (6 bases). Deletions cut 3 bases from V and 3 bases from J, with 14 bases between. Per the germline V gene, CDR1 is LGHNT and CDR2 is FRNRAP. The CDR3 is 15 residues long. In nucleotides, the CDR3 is TGTGCTAGTGGTTTTACCGGGGGTTTGGAAGAGACCCAGTACTTC. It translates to CASGFTGGLEETQYF. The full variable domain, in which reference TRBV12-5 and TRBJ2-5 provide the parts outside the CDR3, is DARVTQTPRHKVTEMGQEVTMRCQPILGHNTVFWYRQTMMQGLELLAYFRNRAPLDDSGMPKDRFSAEMPDATLATLKIQPSEPRDSAVYFCASGFTGGLEETQYFGPGTRLLVL.

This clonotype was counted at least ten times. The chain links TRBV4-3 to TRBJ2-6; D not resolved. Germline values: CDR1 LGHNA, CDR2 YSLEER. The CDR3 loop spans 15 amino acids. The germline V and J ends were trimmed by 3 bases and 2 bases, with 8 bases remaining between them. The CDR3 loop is CASSQDAPGANVLTF. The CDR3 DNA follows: TGCGCCAGCAGCCAGGATGCCCCTGGGGCCAACGTCCTGACTTTC.

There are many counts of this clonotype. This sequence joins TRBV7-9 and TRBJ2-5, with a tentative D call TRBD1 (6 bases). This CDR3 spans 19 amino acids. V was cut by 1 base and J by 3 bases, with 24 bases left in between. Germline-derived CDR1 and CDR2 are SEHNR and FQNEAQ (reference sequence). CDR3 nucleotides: TGTGCCAGCAGCTTAGGACCTCCGGGACAAGAAGAACCAGAAGAGACCCAGTACTTC. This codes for CASSLGPPGQEEPEETQYF.

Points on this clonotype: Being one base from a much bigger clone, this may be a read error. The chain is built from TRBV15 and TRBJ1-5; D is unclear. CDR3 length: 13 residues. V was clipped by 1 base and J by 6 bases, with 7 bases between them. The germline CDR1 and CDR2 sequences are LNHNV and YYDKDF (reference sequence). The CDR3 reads CATSRGIIQPQHF. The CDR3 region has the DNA TGTGCCACCAGCAGAGGTATCATTCAGCCCCAGCATTTT.

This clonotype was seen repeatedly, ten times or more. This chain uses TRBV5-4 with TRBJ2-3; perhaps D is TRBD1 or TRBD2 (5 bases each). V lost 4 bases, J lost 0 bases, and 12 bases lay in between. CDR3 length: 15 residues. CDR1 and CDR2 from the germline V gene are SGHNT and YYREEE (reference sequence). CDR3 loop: CASSRPGASTDTQYF. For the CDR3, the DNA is TGTGCCAGCAGCCGGCCCGGGGCGAGCACAGATACGCAGTATTTT.

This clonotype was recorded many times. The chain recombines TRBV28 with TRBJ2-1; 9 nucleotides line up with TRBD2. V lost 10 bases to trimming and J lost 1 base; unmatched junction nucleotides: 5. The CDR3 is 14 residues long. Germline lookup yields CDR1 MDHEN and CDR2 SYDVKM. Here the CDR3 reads CATLSGSSYNEQFF. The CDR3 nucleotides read TGTGCCACCCTTAGCGGGAGTTCCTACAATGAGCAGTTCTTC.

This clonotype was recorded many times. The CDR3 sequence is CASSFAALVNEQFF. The CDR3 DNA reads TGTGCCAGCAGCTTCGCGGCACTAGTTAATGAGCAGTTCTTC. V is TRBV12-3 or TRBV12-4 and J is TRBJ2-1; weak D call: TRBD2 (5 bases). The V and J ends lost 6 bases and 7 bases respectively, with 16 bases between them. The CDR3 is 14 residues long.